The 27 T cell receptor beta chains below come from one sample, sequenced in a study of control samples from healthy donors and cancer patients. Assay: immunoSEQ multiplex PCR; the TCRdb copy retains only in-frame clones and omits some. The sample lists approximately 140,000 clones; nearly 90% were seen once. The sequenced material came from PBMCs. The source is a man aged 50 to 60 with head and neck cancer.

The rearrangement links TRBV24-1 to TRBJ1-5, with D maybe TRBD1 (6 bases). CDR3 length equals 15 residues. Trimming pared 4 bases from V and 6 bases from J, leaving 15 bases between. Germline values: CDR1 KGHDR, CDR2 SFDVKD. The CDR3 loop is CATSEASGAGQPQHF. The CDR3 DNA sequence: TGTGCCACCAGTGAGGCCTCAGGGGCGGGTCAGCCCCAGCATTTT.

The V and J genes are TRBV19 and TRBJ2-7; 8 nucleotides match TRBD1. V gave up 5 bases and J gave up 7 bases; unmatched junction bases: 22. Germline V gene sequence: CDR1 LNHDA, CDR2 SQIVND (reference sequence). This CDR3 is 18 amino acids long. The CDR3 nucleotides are TGTGCCAGTAGTCTGACCTCATCCGCCAGGGGGCCCGCGGGAGAGCAGTACTTC. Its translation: CASSLTSSARGPAGEQYF.

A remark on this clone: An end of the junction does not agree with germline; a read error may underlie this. CDR3 region: CASSPQGAVGETQYF. CDR3 nucleotides: TGTGCTAGCAGCCCACAGGGGGCAGTGGGAGAGACCCAGTACTTC. The chain joins TRBV7-7 to TRBJ2-5, with TRBD1 matching 9 bases. Germline values: CDR1 SSHAT, CDR2 FNYEAQ (reference sequence). The CDR3 contains 15 residues.

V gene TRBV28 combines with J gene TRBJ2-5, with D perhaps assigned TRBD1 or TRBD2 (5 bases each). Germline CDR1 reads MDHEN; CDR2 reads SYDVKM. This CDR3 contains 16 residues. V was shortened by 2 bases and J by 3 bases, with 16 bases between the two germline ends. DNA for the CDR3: TGTGCCAGCAGTTTAACCGGGACGGGTGGGGAAGAGACCCAGTACTTC. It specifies CASSLTGTGGEETQYF.

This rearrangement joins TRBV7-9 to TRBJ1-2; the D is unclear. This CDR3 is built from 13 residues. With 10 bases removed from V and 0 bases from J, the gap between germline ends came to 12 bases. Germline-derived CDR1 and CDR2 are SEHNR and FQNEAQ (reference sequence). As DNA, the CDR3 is TGTGCCACCAAAGGACGTTCTAACTATGGCTACACCTTC. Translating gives CATKGRSNYGYTF.

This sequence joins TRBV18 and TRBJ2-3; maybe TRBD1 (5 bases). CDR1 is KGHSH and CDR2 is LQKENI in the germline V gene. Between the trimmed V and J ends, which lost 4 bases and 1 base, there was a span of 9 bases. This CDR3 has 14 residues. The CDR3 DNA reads TGTGCCAGCTCACAAGGGGCGGGCACAGATACGCAGTATTTT. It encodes CASSQGAGTDTQYF.

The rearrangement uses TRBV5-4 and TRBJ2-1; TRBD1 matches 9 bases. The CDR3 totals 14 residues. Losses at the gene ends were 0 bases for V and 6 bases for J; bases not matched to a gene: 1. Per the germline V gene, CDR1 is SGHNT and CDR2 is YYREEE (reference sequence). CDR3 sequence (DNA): TGTGCCAGCAGCTTGGAGGGACAGGGCAATGAGCAGTTCTTC. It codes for CASSLEGQGNEQFF.

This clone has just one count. The CDR3 is CASSPGEDQPQHF. The CDR3 DNA reads TGTGCCAGCTCGCCAGGGGAGGATCAGCCCCAGCATTTT. This chain links TRBV18 with TRBJ1-5; perhaps TRBD1 as D (6 bases). Germline values: CDR1 KGHSH, CDR2 LQKENI. Trimming left V 6 bases short and J 5 bases short, with 11 bases between. The CDR3 contains 13 residues.

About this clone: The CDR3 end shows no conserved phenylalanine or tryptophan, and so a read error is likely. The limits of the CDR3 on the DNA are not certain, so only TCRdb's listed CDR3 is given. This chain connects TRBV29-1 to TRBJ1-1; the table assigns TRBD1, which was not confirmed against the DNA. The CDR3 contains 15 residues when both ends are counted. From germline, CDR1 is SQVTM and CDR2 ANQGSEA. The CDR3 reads CSVVGQGGTEAFFGQ.

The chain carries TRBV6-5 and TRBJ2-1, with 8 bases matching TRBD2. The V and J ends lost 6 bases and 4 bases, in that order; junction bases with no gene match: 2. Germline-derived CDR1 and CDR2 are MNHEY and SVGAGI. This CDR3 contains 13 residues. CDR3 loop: CASRASGYNEQFF. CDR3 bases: TGTGCCAGCAGGGCTAGCGGGTACAATGAGCAGTTCTTC.

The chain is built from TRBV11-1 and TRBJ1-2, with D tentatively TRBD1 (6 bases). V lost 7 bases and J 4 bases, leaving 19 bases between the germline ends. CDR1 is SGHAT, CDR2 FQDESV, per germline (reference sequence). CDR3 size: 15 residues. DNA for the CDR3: TGTGCCAGCACCAAGAATCACAGGGAGGCCTATGGCTACACCTTC. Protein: CASTKNHREAYGYTF.

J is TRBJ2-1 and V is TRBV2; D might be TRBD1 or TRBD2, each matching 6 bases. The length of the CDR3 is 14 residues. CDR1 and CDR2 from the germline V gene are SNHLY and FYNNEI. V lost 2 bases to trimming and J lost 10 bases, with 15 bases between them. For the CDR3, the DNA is TGTGCCAGCAGTGAAAAAGGGGGAGGAAGAGAGCAGTTCTTC. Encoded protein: CASSEKGGGREQFF.

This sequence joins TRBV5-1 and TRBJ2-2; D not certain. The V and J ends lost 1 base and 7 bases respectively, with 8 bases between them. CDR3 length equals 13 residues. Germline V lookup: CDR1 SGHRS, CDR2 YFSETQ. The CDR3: CASSLKLGGELFF. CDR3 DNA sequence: TGCGCCAGCAGCTTGAAATTGGGCGGGGAGCTGTTTTTT. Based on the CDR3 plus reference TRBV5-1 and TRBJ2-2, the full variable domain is KAGVTQTPRYLIKTRGQQVTLSCSPISGHRSVSWYQQTPGQGLQFLFEYFSETQRNKGNFPGRFSGRQFSNSRSEMNVSTLELGDSALYLCASSLKLGGELFFGEGSRLTVL.

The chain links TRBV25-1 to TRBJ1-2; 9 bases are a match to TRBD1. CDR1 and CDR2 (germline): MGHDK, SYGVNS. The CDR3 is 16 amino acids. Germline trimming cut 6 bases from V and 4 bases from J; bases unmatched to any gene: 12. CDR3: CASSLSGTGKGYGYTF. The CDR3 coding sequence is TGTGCCAGCAGCCTTTCCGGGACAGGGAAAGGCTATGGCTACACCTTC.

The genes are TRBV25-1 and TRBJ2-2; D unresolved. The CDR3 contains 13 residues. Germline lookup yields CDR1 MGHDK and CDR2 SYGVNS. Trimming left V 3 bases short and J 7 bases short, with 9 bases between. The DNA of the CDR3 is TGTGCCAGCAGTGAGGCGCACTTCGGGGAGCTGTTTTTT. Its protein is CASSEAHFGELFF.

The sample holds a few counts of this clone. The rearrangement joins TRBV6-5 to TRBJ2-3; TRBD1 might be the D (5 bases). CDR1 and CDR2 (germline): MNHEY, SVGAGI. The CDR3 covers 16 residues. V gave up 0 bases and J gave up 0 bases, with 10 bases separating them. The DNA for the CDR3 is TGTGCCAGCAGTTACTCGGTACAGGAAAGCACAGATACGCAGTATTTT. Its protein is CASSYSVQESTDTQYF.

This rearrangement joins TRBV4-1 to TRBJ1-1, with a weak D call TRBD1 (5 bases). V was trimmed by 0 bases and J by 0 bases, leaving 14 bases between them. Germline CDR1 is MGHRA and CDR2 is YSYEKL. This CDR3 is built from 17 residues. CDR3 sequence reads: CASSQDIFEGMNTEAFF. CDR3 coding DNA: TGCGCCAGCAGCCAAGATATTTTCGAGGGGATGAACACTGAAGCTTTCTTT.

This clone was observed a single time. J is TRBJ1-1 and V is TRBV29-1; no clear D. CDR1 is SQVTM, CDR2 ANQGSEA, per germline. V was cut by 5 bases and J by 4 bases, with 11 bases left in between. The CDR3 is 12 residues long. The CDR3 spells CSVRWSGTEAFF. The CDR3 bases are TGCAGCGTTAGGTGGAGTGGCACTGAAGCTTTCTTT. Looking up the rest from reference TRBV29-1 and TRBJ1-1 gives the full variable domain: SAVISQKPSRDICQRGTSLTIQCQVDSQVTMMFWYRQQPGQSLTLIATANQGSEATYESGFVIDKFPISRPNLTFSTLTVSNMSPEDSSIYLCSVRWSGTEAFFGQGTRLTVV.

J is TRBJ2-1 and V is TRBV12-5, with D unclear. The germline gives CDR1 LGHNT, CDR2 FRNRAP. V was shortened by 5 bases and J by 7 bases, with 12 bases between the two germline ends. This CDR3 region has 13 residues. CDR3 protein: CASGRAGRNEQFF. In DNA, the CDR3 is TGTGCTAGTGGTCGGGCAGGCAGAAATGAGCAGTTCTTC.

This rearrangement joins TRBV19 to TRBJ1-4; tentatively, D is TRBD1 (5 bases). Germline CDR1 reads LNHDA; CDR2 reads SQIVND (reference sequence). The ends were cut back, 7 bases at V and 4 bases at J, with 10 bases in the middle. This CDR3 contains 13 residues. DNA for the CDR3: TGTGCCAGTACCCGGGGGGGTAATGAAAAACTGTTTTTT. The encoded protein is CASTRGGNEKLFF. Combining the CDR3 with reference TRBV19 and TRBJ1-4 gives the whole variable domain DGGITQSPKYLFRKEGQNVTLSCEQNLNHDAMYWYRQDPGQGLRLIYYSQIVNDFQKGDIAEGYSVSREKKESFPLTVTSAQKNPTAFYLCASTRGGNEKLFFGSGTQLSVL.

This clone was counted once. The CDR3 bases are TGTGCCAGCAGTGAACAACCATCCACAGATACGCAGTATTTT. Translated: CASSEQPSTDTQYF. The genes are TRBV2 and TRBJ2-3; D is uncertain. Looked up from germline, CDR1 is SNHLY and CDR2 is FYNNEI. V was cut by 2 bases and J by 2 bases, with 8 bases left in between. The CDR3 loop spans 14 amino acids.

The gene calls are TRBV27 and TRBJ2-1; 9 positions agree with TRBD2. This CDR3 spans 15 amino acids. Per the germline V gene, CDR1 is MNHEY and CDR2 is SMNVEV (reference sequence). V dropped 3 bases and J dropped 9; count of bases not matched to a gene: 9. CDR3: CASSLSAGGVAEQFF. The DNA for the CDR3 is TGTGCCAGCAGTTTGTCAGCGGGAGGTGTGGCTGAGCAGTTCTTC.

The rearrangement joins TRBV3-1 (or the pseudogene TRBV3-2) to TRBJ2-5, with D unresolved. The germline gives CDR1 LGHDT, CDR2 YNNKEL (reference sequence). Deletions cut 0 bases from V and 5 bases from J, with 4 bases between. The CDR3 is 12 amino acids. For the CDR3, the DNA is TGTGCCAGCAGCCAAGAAAGCGAGACCCAGTACTTC. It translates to CASSQESETQYF.

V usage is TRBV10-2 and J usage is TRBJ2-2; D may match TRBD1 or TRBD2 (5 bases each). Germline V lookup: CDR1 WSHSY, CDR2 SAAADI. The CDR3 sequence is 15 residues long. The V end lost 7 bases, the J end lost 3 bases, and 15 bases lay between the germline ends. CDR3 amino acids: CASIRDQSYTGELFF. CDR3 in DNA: TGCGCCAGCATAAGGGACCAAAGCTACACCGGGGAGCTGTTTTTT.

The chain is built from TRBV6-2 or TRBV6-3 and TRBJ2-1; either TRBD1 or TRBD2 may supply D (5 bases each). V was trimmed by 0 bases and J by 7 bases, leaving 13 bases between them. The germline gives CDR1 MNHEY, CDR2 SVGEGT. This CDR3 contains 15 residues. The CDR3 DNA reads TGTGCCAGCAGTTACTCGGGGGTTTCGGGGAATGAGCAGTTCTTC. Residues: CASSYSGVSGNEQFF.

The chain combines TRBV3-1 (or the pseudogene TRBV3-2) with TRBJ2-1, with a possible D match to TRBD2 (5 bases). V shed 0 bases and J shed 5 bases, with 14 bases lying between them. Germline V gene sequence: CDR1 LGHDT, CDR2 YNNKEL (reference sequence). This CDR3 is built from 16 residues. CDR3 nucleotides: TGTGCCAGCAGCCAAGAAGTAGGGAGTGGGAACAATGAGCAGTTCTTC. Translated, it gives CASSQEVGSGNNEQFF.

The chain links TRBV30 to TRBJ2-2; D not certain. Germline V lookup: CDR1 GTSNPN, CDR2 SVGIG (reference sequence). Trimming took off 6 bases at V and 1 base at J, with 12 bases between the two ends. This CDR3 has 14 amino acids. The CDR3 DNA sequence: TGTGCCTGTAGGCTTAGATGGAACACCGGGGAGCTGTTTTTT. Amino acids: CACRLRWNTGELFF.